The 12 T cell receptor beta chains given below trace back to one sample, sequenced in a study of OX40 agonist ivuxolimab in advanced cancers. Assay: immunoSEQ multiplex PCR; the TCRdb copy retains only in-frame clones and omits some. The sample lists fewer than 85,000 clones, about 86% occurring once. Source: CD4+ or CD8+ T cells sorted from blood, taken in a trial of the OX40 agonist ivuxolimab. These receptors were obtained from an adult with an advanced solid tumor such as melanoma, head and neck, liver or kidney cancer.

The V and J genes are TRBV5-6 and TRBJ1-2; 10 nucleotides align to TRBD1. This CDR3 is built from 14 residues. The V segment lost 4 bases and the J segment 5 bases; nucleotides outside the gene matches: 5. Germline loops: CDR1 SGHDT, CDR2 YYEEEE. The CDR3 region has the DNA TGTGCCAGCAGCCTGGGACAGGGGCCGTATGGCTACACCTTC. Translation: CASSLGQGPYGYTF.

The chain has TRBV30 and TRBJ1-2; the match to TRBD1 covers 8 bases. Trimming cost V 3 bases and J 8 bases; bases outside gene matches: 8. The CDR3 contains 13 residues. The germline V gene encodes CDR1 GTSNPN and CDR2 SVGIG (reference sequence). In DNA, the CDR3 is TGTGCCTGGAGGACAGGGGCTTCAAGCGGCTACACCTTC. It translates to CAWRTGASSGYTF.

V and J are TRBV30 and TRBJ1-1; the match to TRBD1 covers 8 bases. The ends lost 1 base at V and 7 bases at J; junction bases unmatched: 5. In germline, CDR1 is GTSNPN, CDR2 SVGIG (reference sequence). The CDR3 extends over 13 amino acids. In nucleotides, the CDR3 is TGTGCCTGGAGTGACAGGGGGTTAAGTGAAGCTTTCTTT. Its translation is CAWSDRGLSEAFF.

This sequence joins TRBV4-2 and TRBJ2-7, with D tentatively TRBD2 (5 bases). Germline assignment: CDR1 LGHNA and CDR2 YNFKEQ. The CDR3 is 15 residues long. The V gene lost 1 base and the J gene lost 2 bases, with 12 bases spanning the gap. The CDR3 loop is CASSQVSGIAYEQYF. The CDR3 DNA sequence: TGTGCCAGCAGCCAAGTTTCGGGGATAGCCTACGAGCAGTACTTC.

CDR3 sequence reads: CASSPGTSGAYNEQFF. CDR3 sequence (DNA): TGTGCCAGCTCACCAGGGACTAGCGGGGCCTACAATGAGCAGTTCTTC. V usage is TRBV18 and J usage is TRBJ2-1, with 13 bases that match TRBD2. This CDR3 comprises 16 residues. Per the germline V gene, CDR1 is KGHSH and CDR2 is LQKENI. The V gene end was trimmed by 2 bases and the J gene end by 2 bases; junction bases not matched to a gene: 0.

In the case of this clone: This sample includes further DNA sequences coding for the same CDR3. The chain joins TRBV19 to TRBJ1-5; 9 positions match TRBD1. In germline, CDR1 is LNHDA, CDR2 SQIVND (reference sequence). The CDR3 loop spans 14 amino acids. Unmatched junction bases numbered 5, after V lost 7 bases and J lost 4 bases. The CDR3 reads CASTPGQGNQPQHF. As DNA, the CDR3 is TGTGCCAGTACCCCGGGACAGGGAAATCAGCCCCAGCATTTT.

This clone was seen once. V usage is TRBV7-2 and J usage is TRBJ2-3, with unresolved D. Germline CDR1 and CDR2: SGHTA and FQGNSA. CDR3 length equals 17 residues. V shed 5 bases and J shed 1 base, with 19 bases lying between them. CDR3 loop: CASSRTIAVPGTDTQYF. The CDR3 nucleotides read TGTGCCAGCAGCCGAACTATAGCAGTACCGGGCACAGATACGCAGTATTTT.

This clone was seen more than once but under ten times. The rearrangement uses TRBV18 and TRBJ1-1; 10 bases align to TRBD1. The CDR3 length is 14 residues. CDR1 and CDR2 (germline): KGHSH, LQKENI. V shed 4 bases and J 7 bases; nucleotides not matched to a gene: 6. The CDR3 coding sequence is TGTGCCAGCTCACAACGACAGGGGGCGGATGAAGCTTTCTTT. Protein: CASSQRQGADEAFF.

This chain connects TRBV6-5 to TRBJ1-1; possibly TRBD1 for D (5 bases). This CDR3 comprises 14 residues. V was pared by 6 bases and J by 0 bases, with 11 bases between. Germline loops: CDR1 MNHEY, CDR2 SVGAGI. The CDR3 reads CASRSGLLNTEAFF. CDR3 DNA sequence: TGTGCCAGCAGATCGGGACTCCTGAACACTGAAGCTTTCTTT.

The chain is built from TRBV28 and TRBJ1-1; weak D call: TRBD1 (6 bases). Germline V gene lookup returns CDR1 MDHEN and CDR2 SYDVKM. The CDR3 totals 13 residues. The CDR3 DNA reads as TGTGCGCCGAGGGGGAAAGATAACACTGAAGCTTTCTTT. It translates to CAPRGKDNTEAFF.

This clone was seen a few times. CDR3 protein: CASTSPDSLHQPQHF. CDR3 bases: TGTGCCAGCACTTCCCCGGACTCTCTCCATCAGCCCCAGCATTTT. This chain uses TRBV6-6 with TRBJ1-5; D remains unclear. Germline CDR1 and CDR2: MNHNY and SVGAGI (reference sequence). Trimming took 7 bases from V and 5 from J, leaving 18 bases between them. The CDR3 spans 15 residues.

The gene calls are TRBV2 and TRBJ2-7; D might be TRBD1 (5 bases). This CDR3 is 13 amino acids long. V was trimmed by 6 bases and J by 6 bases, leaving 15 bases between them. Germline CDR1 reads SNHLY; CDR2 reads FYNNEI. CDR3 in amino acids: CASSANSRVEQYF. CDR3 nucleotides: TGTGCCAGCAGCGCCAACTCCAGGGTCGAGCAGTACTTC.